Listed below are T cell receptor beta chains from one sample, sequenced in a study of tumor and adjacent non-tumor tissue in lung cancer. MiXCR, applied by TCRdb to the multiplex PCR reads, yields one record per CDR3 protein. This sample yields roughly 67,000 distinct CDR3 sequences, of which around 60% are seen a single time; 20% belongs to the top ten. Sequencing was done on a sample of lung tumor tissue. These TCRs come from a man aged 50-60 years with non-small cell lung cancer. Each CDR3 is given without its conserved first and last residue.

j_gene: TRBJ2-2; v_gene: TRBV29-1; len: 13; CDR3aa: SVAYGGGNAGELF
j_gene: TRBJ2-7; v_gene: TRBV5-4; len: 15; CDR3aa: ASSLGGLAGGAYEQY
j_gene: TRBJ1-2; v_gene: TRBV6-6; len: 10; CDR3aa: ATLTGGYGYT
j_gene: TRBJ1-2; v_gene: TRBV6-6; len: 14; CDR3aa: ANRAYRNRFGYGYT
j_gene: TRBJ2-7; v_gene: TRBV6-5; len: 10; CDR3aa: ASKGQAYEQY
j_gene: TRBJ2-7; v_gene: TRBV29-1; len: 12; CDR3aa: IVQTQGSIYGQY
j_gene: TRBJ2-1; v_gene: TRBV4-2; len: 12; CDR3aa: ASSQEGGRNEQF
j_gene: TRBJ2-3; v_gene: TRBV20-1; len: 14; CDR3aa: SAGVAGIKHTDTQY
j_gene: TRBJ2-3; v_gene: TRBV11-3; len: 14; CDR3aa: ASSLGTNGFADTQY
j_gene: TRBJ1-4; v_gene: TRBV7-2; len: 11; CDR3aa: ASSLNRVEKLV
j_gene: TRBJ2-1; v_gene: TRBV5-1; len: 14; CDR3aa: ASKYGSGNSYNEQF
j_gene: TRBJ2-7; v_gene: TRBV5-1; len: 13; CDR3aa: ASSLLPGPDYEQY
j_gene: TRBJ2-3; v_gene: TRBV4-2; len: 13; CDR3aa: ASSQAGSGADTQY
j_gene: TRBJ2-7; v_gene: TRBV28; len: 11; CDR3aa: ASRTGGGYEQY
j_gene: TRBJ2-1; v_gene: TRBV5-1; len: 13; CDR3aa: ASRSGSYSYNEQF
j_gene: TRBJ2-6; v_gene: TRBV12-3/TRBV12-4; len: 18; CDR3aa: ASSLAQGQGTRSGADVLT
j_gene: TRBJ1-5; v_gene: TRBV6-1; len: 12; CDR3aa: ASNPTGSNQPQH
j_gene: TRBJ2-1; v_gene: TRBV5-5; len: 13; CDR3aa: TSSFLGQGANEHF
j_gene: TRBJ2-2; v_gene: TRBV6-1; len: 12; CDR3aa: APAGYSNTGVLF
j_gene: TRBJ2-1; v_gene: TRBV20-1; len: 10; CDR3aa: SAPIDHEEQF
j_gene: TRBJ2-5; v_gene: TRBV11-2; len: 15; CDR3aa: ASSLDELAGAEETQY
j_gene: TRBJ2-2; v_gene: TRBV24-1; len: 11; CDR3aa: ATSDWGTGELF
j_gene: TRBJ2-7; v_gene: TRBV28; len: 15; CDR3aa: ASSLQASGASSYEQY
j_gene: TRBJ2-2; v_gene: TRBV7-3; len: 13; CDR3aa: ASSLAGGATRELL
j_gene: TRBJ2-3; v_gene: TRBV5-1; len: 12; CDR3aa: ASSQGLSIDTQY
j_gene: TRBJ1-5; v_gene: TRBV6-5; len: 13; CDR3aa: ASTPGVGRHQPQH
j_gene: TRBJ2-3; v_gene: TRBV12-3/TRBV12-4; len: 14; CDR3aa: ASSRSGGAGTDTQY